The 23 T cell receptor beta chains presented below share a single source sample, sequenced in a study of neurological immune-mediated disorders. One entry per CDR3 protein results from TCRdb running MiXCR on the 5' RACE reads. The sample shows more than 70,000 distinct CDR3 sequences, approximately 10% of them seen only once. The sequencing sample was made of PBMCs. Every receptor here comes from a man aged 35 to 55 in good health.

This clonotype was observed at least ten times. This chain links TRBV10-3 with TRBJ1-1, with 7 positions matching TRBD1. CDR3 length equals 15 residues. V dropped 4 bases and J dropped 0; count of bases not matched to a gene: 5. The V gene's germline CDR1 is ENHRY and CDR2 SYGVKD. The CDR3 reads CAISASGQLNTEAFF. Written as DNA, the CDR3 is TGTGCCATCAGTGCCTCGGGACAGCTGAACACTGAAGCTTTCTTT.

This clonotype has a count of ten or more. This rearrangement joins TRBV27 to TRBJ2-3; D possibly corresponds to TRBD1 (7 bases). Germline V gene sequence: CDR1 MNHEY, CDR2 SMNVEV (reference sequence). Trimming removed 2 bases from V and 3 bases from J, with 12 bases in between. This CDR3 comprises 15 residues. CDR3: CASSLQGGWTDTQYF. The CDR3 DNA is TGTGCCAGCAGTTTACAGGGGGGCTGGACAGATACGCAGTATTTT.

The table lists this clonotype with many counts. V and J are TRBV20-1 and TRBJ2-1, with D tentatively TRBD2 (6 bases). The CDR3 length is 14 residues. Per the germline V gene, CDR1 is DFQATT and CDR2 is SNEGSKA (reference sequence). Trimming removed 6 bases at V and 5 bases at J, with 17 bases between. The DNA for the CDR3 is TGCAGTGCCGGAGGGGCTAGCGCCGACAATGAGCAGTTCTTC. Amino acids: CSAGGASADNEQFF.

The chain carries TRBV7-6 and TRBJ2-7; a possible D gene is TRBD2 (5 bases). This CDR3 contains 14 residues. Trimming took off 5 bases at V and 3 bases at J, with 14 bases between the two ends. The germline V gene has CDR1 SGHVS and CDR2 FNYEAQ. The CDR3 sequence is CASSLKRERYEQYF. For the CDR3, the DNA is TGTGCCAGCAGCCTAAAACGGGAACGCTACGAGCAGTACTTC. Together with reference TRBV7-6 and TRBJ2-7, the CDR3 gives the full variable domain: GAGVSQSPRYKVTKRGQDVALRCDPISGHVSLYWYRQALGQGPEFLTYFNYEAQQDKSGLPNDRFSAERPEGSISTLTIQRTEQRDSAMYRCASSLKRERYEQYFGPGTRLTVT.

This clonotype has a count of ten or more. The chain links TRBV11-2 to TRBJ2-1, with TRBD2 identical over 9 bases. V was clipped by 0 bases and J by 6 bases; unmatched bases: 6. The length of the CDR3 is 16 residues. Germline-derived CDR1 and CDR2 are SGHAT and FQNNGV. The CDR3 sequence: CASSLEGTAGGNEQFF. In nucleotides, the CDR3 is TGTGCCAGCAGCTTAGAGGGGACAGCGGGGGGCAATGAGCAGTTCTTC.

This clonotype was counted ten times or more. The genes are TRBV5-1 and TRBJ2-1; 7 bases map to TRBD2. The V gene end was trimmed by 4 bases and the J gene end by 0 bases; junction bases not matched to a gene: 4. The CDR3 is made up of 15 amino acids. In germline, CDR1 is SGHRS, CDR2 YFSETQ. CDR3 amino acids: CASSPERDSYNEQFF. The DNA of the CDR3 is TGCGCCAGCAGCCCGGAGCGGGACTCCTACAATGAGCAGTTCTTC.

The chain carries TRBV19 and TRBJ2-3, with 11 positions matching TRBD1. CDR3 length equals 16 residues. With 5 bases clipped from V and 5 bases from J, the junction kept 9 bases outside the gene matches. Germline V gives CDR1 LNHDA, CDR2 SQIVND (reference sequence). The CDR3 protein is CASSSPGQGERDTQYF. The CDR3 coding sequence is TGTGCCAGTAGTTCTCCGGGACAGGGGGAGAGAGATACGCAGTATTTT.

By its share, this clonotype is medium-sized (0.01 to 0.1%). The V call is TRBV28, the J call TRBJ2-1; 9 nucleotides agree with TRBD1. The CDR3 has 14 amino acids. The J segment lost 4 bases and the V segment lost 6 bases, leaving 4 bases of the junction unmatched. Per the germline V gene, CDR1 is MDHEN and CDR2 is SYDVKM. The CDR3, as DNA: TGTGCCAGCAGCCCGGGGACAGGGTACAATGAGCAGTTCTTC. Amino acids: CASSPGTGYNEQFF.

As concerns this clonotype: A clone one base away is much larger, so this may be a read error. This sequence joins TRBV15 and TRBJ2-1; TRBD2 might be the D (5 bases). CDR1 and CDR2 (germline): LNHNV, YYDKDF (reference sequence). Trimming removed 2 bases from V and 3 bases from J, with 14 bases in between. The CDR3 extends over 16 amino acids. In DNA, the CDR3 is TGTGCCACCAGCAGAAAGACTATCTTGATCTACAATGAGCAGTTCTTC. Amino acid sequence: CATSRKTILIYNEQFF.

This clonotype was seen repeatedly, ten times or more. The chain employs TRBV10-3 and TRBJ2-3; TRBD2 might be the D (6 bases). CDR1 is ENHRY, CDR2 SYGVKD, per germline. V was cut by 8 bases and J by 4 bases, with 16 bases left in between. This CDR3 has 14 residues. The CDR3 reads CAIGGGVVPDTQYF. The CDR3 nucleotides read TGTGCCATCGGTGGCGGGGTCGTTCCAGATACGCAGTATTTT.

This clonotype appeared a single time. The rearrangement links TRBV12-3 or TRBV12-4 to TRBJ1-3; no definite D call. The CDR3 length is 11 residues. With 8 bases removed from V and 9 bases from J, the gap between germline ends came to 11 bases. This chain's CDR3 is CASGLPGTIYF. DNA of the CDR3: TGTGCCAGCGGCTTACCAGGCACCATATATTTT.

This clonotype was observed at least ten times. The chain uses TRBV7-2 and TRBJ2-7; D is ambiguous. This CDR3 has 12 residues. Trimming shortened V by 5 bases and J by 6 bases, and 11 bases separated the two germline ends. CDR1 is SGHTA, CDR2 FQGNSA, per germline. The CDR3 reads CASSPPLGEQYF. As DNA, the CDR3 is TGTGCCAGCAGCCCGCCGCTGGGCGAGCAGTACTTC.

In this sample, this clonotype turned up many times. In nucleotides, the CDR3 is TGTGCCTGGAGAGGGGACACGAGCTCCTACAATGAGCAGTTCTTC. It yields the protein CAWRGDTSSYNEQFF. V usage is TRBV30 and J usage is TRBJ2-1; D may be TRBD1 (6 bases). Germline V gives CDR1 GTSNPN, CDR2 SVGIG (reference sequence). The CDR3 consists of 15 residues. The germline V and J ends were trimmed by 3 bases and 0 bases, with 12 bases remaining between them.

This clonotype was seen many times. The CDR3 region is CASSPGQEYGYTF. The CDR3, as DNA: TGCGCCAGCAGCCCTGGACAGGAGTATGGCTACACCTTC. The chain links TRBV5-1 to TRBJ1-2, with 7 nucleotides matching TRBD1. The CDR3 sequence is 13 residues long. V was pared by 4 bases and J by 5 bases, with 5 bases of the junction left unmatched. CDR1 is SGHRS, CDR2 YFSETQ, per germline.

A single count supports this clonotype. This rearrangement joins TRBV19 to TRBJ1-1; TRBD1 might be the D (6 bases). The V gene's germline CDR1 is LNHDA and CDR2 SQIVND (reference sequence). The V end lost 8 bases, the J end lost 4 bases, and 11 bases lay between the germline ends. This CDR3 region has 12 residues. The DNA of the CDR3 is TGTGCCAGTCTCTCGGGGGCCACTGAAGCTTTCTTT. Its protein is CASLSGATEAFF.

This clonotype was seen ten or more times. The V and J genes are TRBV24-1 and TRBJ2-2, with no clear D. This CDR3 comprises 12 residues. The V gene lost 5 bases and the J gene lost 9 bases, with 9 bases spanning the gap. Germline V gives CDR1 KGHDR, CDR2 SFDVKD. The CDR3 loop is CATSGPTRELFF. Here the CDR3 DNA reads TGTGCCACCAGTGGCCCAACGCGGGAGCTGTTTTTT.

This sequence joins TRBV20-1 and TRBJ2-7; the D is unclear. Germline lookup yields CDR1 DFQATT and CDR2 SNEGSKA (reference sequence). The V gene lost 5 bases and the J gene lost 0 bases, with 8 bases spanning the gap. The CDR3 totals 12 residues. CDR3 in amino acids: CSAEYSSYEQYF. The DNA for the CDR3 is TGCAGTGCTGAATATAGCTCCTACGAGCAGTACTTC.

Within the sample, this clonotype is medium-sized. V and J are TRBV15 and TRBJ1-4, with D perhaps matching TRBD1 (5 bases). Trimming pared 5 bases from V and 8 bases from J, leaving 18 bases between. This CDR3 has 15 amino acids. Per the germline V gene, CDR1 is LNHNV and CDR2 is YYDKDF (reference sequence). The CDR3: CATSLNGGGSEKLFF. CDR3 in DNA: TGTGCCACCAGCTTAAACGGCGGGGGAAGCGAAAAACTGTTTTTT.

This clonotype was found many times. The chain carries TRBV28 and TRBJ2-1; no reliable D call. The CDR3 is 15 amino acids. V shed 8 bases and J shed 6 bases, with 20 bases lying between them. Germline lookup yields CDR1 MDHEN and CDR2 SYDVKM. CDR3 bases: TGTGCCAGCCTAGGAACGAGGCCGTCCCCCAATGAGCAGTTCTTC. Its translation is CASLGTRPSPNEQFF.

This clonotype was recorded a few times. This chain links TRBV29-1 with TRBJ2-3, with D unclear. The CDR3 is made up of 16 amino acids. With 0 bases removed from V and 4 bases from J, the gap between germline ends came to 17 bases. From germline, CDR1 is SQVTM and CDR2 ANQGSEA. The CDR3 DNA is TGCAGCGTTGAAGATGGTGACCCAAGTCGGGCAGATACGCAGTATTTT. Protein product: CSVEDGDPSRADTQYF.

This clonotype has at least ten counts. The chain carries TRBV6-2 or TRBV6-3 and TRBJ2-2; D is uncertain. CDR3 length: 10 amino acids. Trimming left V 6 bases short and J 7 bases short, with 3 bases between. CDR1 is MNHEY, CDR2 SVGEGT, per germline. The CDR3 DNA sequence: TGTGCCAGCAGGGACGGGGAGCTGTTTTTT. Its translation: CASRDGELFF.

This clonotype was counted at least ten times. The chain has TRBV5-1 and TRBJ2-7, with unresolved D. Per the germline V gene, CDR1 is SGHRS and CDR2 is YFSETQ. The CDR3 consists of 14 residues. The ends were cut back, 0 bases at V and 2 bases at J, with 9 bases in the middle. CDR3 sequence: CASSLVPFAYEQYF. CDR3 nucleotides: TGCGCCAGCAGCTTGGTTCCGTTTGCCTACGAGCAGTACTTC.

This clonotype occurred many times. This rearrangement joins TRBV11-2 to TRBJ1-3; D is unclear. This CDR3 comprises 17 residues. CDR1 and CDR2 from the germline V gene are SGHAT and FQNNGV. V dropped 1 base and J dropped 2 bases, with 15 bases sitting between them. CDR3 loop: CASSLGVSAGAGNTIYF. CDR3 sequence (DNA): TGTGCCAGCAGCTTAGGTGTTAGCGCGGGAGCTGGAAACACCATATATTTT.